One and the same sample provided the 4 T cell receptor beta chains below, sequenced in a study of PD-L1 blockade in urothelial cancer. Time point given: pretreatment peripheral blood. The data were produced by immunoSEQ multiplex PCR, yet TCRdb's version contains in-frame clones alone and is incomplete. The sample includes 85,000 to 90,000 clones, 80% to 90% of them seen just once. The input for sequencing was PBMCs, taken around atezolizumab (anti-PD-L1) treatment. The receptors were gathered from a woman of 80 years or more with urothelial cancer.

The chain couples TRBV27 to TRBJ2-7; D gene ambiguous. With 2 bases removed from V and 12 bases from J, the gap between germline ends came to 14 bases. Looked up from germline, CDR1 is MNHEY and CDR2 is SMNVEV (reference sequence). This CDR3 has 12 residues. In nucleotides, the CDR3 is TGTGCCAGCAGTTTAAGTCCGCCCCTATGGTACTTC. It yields the protein CASSLSPPLWYF.

This chain uses TRBV5-1 with TRBJ2-7, with 7 nucleotides matching TRBD2. V lost 0 bases and J lost 3; bases outside the gene matches: 9. The CDR3 is 16 residues long. Germline CDR1 SGHRS, CDR2 YFSETQ. The DNA of the CDR3 is TGCGCCAGCAGCTTGGGACGGGACCGCGGGAGCTACGAGCAGTACTTC. This encodes CASSLGRDRGSYEQYF.

The V and J genes are TRBV7-3 and TRBJ2-1; 9 bases align to TRBD1. The length of the CDR3 is 17 residues. CDR1 is SGHTA, CDR2 FQGTGA, per germline. The V gene end was trimmed by 5 bases and the J gene end by 2 bases; junction bases not matched to a gene: 10. CDR3 nucleotide sequence: TGTGCCAGCAGCCCAGAGCCGGGACAGGGTGCCTACAATGAGCAGTTCTTC. It specifies CASSPEPGQGAYNEQFF.

This chain uses TRBV5-1 with TRBJ2-7; 10 bases fit TRBD2. Looked up from germline, CDR1 is SGHRS and CDR2 is YFSETQ. CDR3 length: 14 residues. J gave up 0 bases and V 6 bases, and 3 bases lay outside the gene matches. CDR3 sequence (DNA): TGCGCCAGCAAAGCGGGAGGGTCCTCCTACGAGCAGTACTTC. Amino acid sequence: CASKAGGSSYEQYF.